Listed here are 31 T cell receptor beta chains from one sample, sequenced in a study of blood T cell repertoires in COVID-19. This table comes from immunoSEQ multiplex PCR, and its TCRdb copy is limited to in-frame clones, with some not included. The sample lists approximately 230,000 clones; approximately 86% were seen once. Sequenced input: PBMCs or T cells enriched from blood (not recorded which). The receptors shown here come from a woman between 50 and 59 years old with acute COVID-19.

The chain links TRBV19 to TRBJ1-4; 7 bases match TRBD1. In germline, CDR1 is LNHDA, CDR2 SQIVND (reference sequence). J gave up 7 bases and V 5 bases, and 7 bases lay outside the gene matches. The CDR3 sequence is 14 residues long. CDR3 protein: CASSRTGLSEKLFF. DNA of the CDR3: TGTGCCAGTAGTCGGACAGGTCTATCTGAAAAACTGTTTTTT.

The rearrangement links TRBV4-1 to TRBJ2-2; the D gene is possibly TRBD2 (6 bases). V lost 0 bases and J 6 bases, leaving 14 bases between the germline ends. Germline lookup yields CDR1 MGHRA and CDR2 YSYEKL. The CDR3 contains 16 residues. This CDR3 is CASSQDRDSPPGELFF. The CDR3, as DNA: TGCGCCAGCAGCCAAGACCGGGACTCCCCCCCCGGGGAGCTGTTTTTT.

CDR3 residues: CASSLGGGPYSNQPQHF. CDR3 nucleotide sequence: TGTGCCAGCAGCCTCGGGGGGGGACCTTATAGCAATCAGCCCCAGCATTTT. The chain has TRBV28 and TRBJ1-5, with D possibly matching TRBD1 (5 bases). CDR1 and CDR2 (germline): MDHEN, SYDVKM. The CDR3 spans 17 residues. Trimming took off 6 bases at V and 0 bases at J, with 18 bases between the two ends.

This clone appeared a single time. V and J are TRBV11-2 and TRBJ2-1, with D possibly TRBD1 on 6 matching bases. In germline, CDR1 is SGHAT, CDR2 FQNNGV. Trimming removed 4 bases from V and 6 bases from J, with 10 bases in between. This CDR3 spans 13 amino acids. In DNA, the CDR3 is TGTGCCAGCAGCTCGACAGGAGGCAATGAGCAGTTCTTC. It translates to CASSSTGGNEQFF.

This clone was detected only a few times. The genes are TRBV4-1 and TRBJ1-2; perhaps TRBD1 as D (5 bases). Deletions cut 1 base from V and 4 bases from J, with 13 bases between. The CDR3 extends over 15 amino acids. The V gene's germline CDR1 is MGHRA and CDR2 YSYEKL. The CDR3: CASSQGRGGGYGYTF. The CDR3 DNA reads TGCGCCAGCAGCCAAGGGAGGGGAGGTGGCTATGGCTACACCTTC.

This chain uses TRBV5-6 with TRBJ1-1, with TRBD1 as a possible D gene (5 bases). The CDR3 spans 14 residues. With 3 bases removed from V and 7 bases from J, the gap between germline ends came to 16 bases. Germline V gene data show CDR1 as SGHDT and CDR2 as YYEEEE. The CDR3 sequence: CASSWSYGGNEAFF. CDR3 DNA: TGTGCCAGCAGCTGGTCTTACGGGGGGAATGAAGCTTTCTTT.

The chain recombines TRBV28 with TRBJ1-1; D perhaps matches TRBD1 (6 bases). Deletions cut 6 bases from V and 1 base from J, with 18 bases between. This CDR3 contains 16 residues. From germline, CDR1 is MDHEN and CDR2 SYDVKM. The chain's CDR3 is CASSPWGAGANTEAFF. The CDR3 DNA reads TGTGCCAGCAGCCCGTGGGGAGCAGGGGCGAACACTGAAGCTTTCTTT.

This clone was seen more than once but under ten times. DNA of the CDR3: TGTGCCAGCAGCGTTCGGGGACTACACAACAATGAGCAGTTCTTC. Translation gives CASSVRGLHNNEQFF. The J gene is TRBJ2-1, the V gene TRBV11-2; 7 bases map to TRBD2. The CDR3 contains 15 residues. V shed 5 bases and J 5 bases; nucleotides not matched to a gene: 9. CDR1 and CDR2 from the germline V gene are SGHAT and FQNNGV.

This sequence joins TRBV18 and TRBJ2-5, with 7 bases lining up with TRBD2. This CDR3 contains 13 residues. Germline V gene sequence: CDR1 KGHSH, CDR2 LQKENI. V lost 4 bases and J lost 4; bases outside the gene matches: 3. The CDR3 sequence is CASSQGRGETQYF. As DNA, the CDR3 is TGTGCCAGCTCACAAGGGAGGGGAGAGACCCAGTACTTC.

The chain links TRBV2 to TRBJ2-7, with D perhaps matching TRBD2 (5 bases). Germline CDR1 SNHLY, CDR2 FYNNEI. This CDR3 is 10 amino acids long. The ends were cut back, 7 bases at V and 12 bases at J, with 13 bases in the middle. In DNA, the CDR3 is TGTGCCAGCATAAGAGGGCAGGCGTACTTC. This gives the protein CASIRGQAYF.

This clone was recorded only once. J is TRBJ2-5 and V is TRBV7-2; 8 positions agree with TRBD1. Losses at the gene ends were 3 bases for V and 4 bases for J; bases not matched to a gene: 4. CDR1 is SGHTA, CDR2 FQGNSA, per germline. The CDR3 loop spans 14 amino acids. The CDR3: CASSFQGARETQYF. The CDR3 DNA sequence: TGTGCCAGCAGCTTCCAGGGGGCACGAGAGACCCAGTACTTC.

The chain employs TRBV3-1 (or the pseudogene TRBV3-2) and TRBJ1-1; the D is unclear. Germline V CDR1 and CDR2: LGHDT, YNNKEL (reference sequence). The CDR3 length is 14 residues. Trimming cost V 0 bases and J 4 bases, with 9 bases left between them. The CDR3 loop reads CASSQDERGTEAFF. In DNA form, the CDR3 reads TGTGCCAGCAGCCAAGACGAGCGGGGCACTGAAGCTTTCTTT.

Here the CDR3 DNA reads TGCGCCAGCAGCTTGGAAGCCTTCCTTTATGGCTACACCTTC. It translates to CASSLEAFLYGYTF. The chain has TRBV5-1 and TRBJ1-2; no clear D. This CDR3 is built from 14 residues. Trimming took off 0 bases at V and 5 bases at J, with 11 bases between the two ends. Germline V gene sequence: CDR1 SGHRS, CDR2 YFSETQ.

This chain uses TRBV5-8 with TRBJ2-1, with D possibly being TRBD2 (5 bases). Germline CDR1 SGHTS, CDR2 YDEGEE. V lost 4 bases, J lost 10 bases, and 21 bases lay in between. CDR3 length equals 15 residues. CDR3 nucleotides: TGTGCCAGCAGCGCGGCGGGTCACCGAGTGTCGGAGCAGTTCTTC. Translated, it gives CASSAAGHRVSEQFF. Using reference TRBV5-8 and TRBJ2-1 for the parts outside the CDR3, the full variable domain is EAGVTQSPTHLIKTRGQQATLRCSPISGHTSVYWYQQALGLGLQFLLWYDEGEERNRGNFPPRFSGRQFPNYSSELNVNALELEDSALYLCASSAAGHRVSEQFFGPGTRLTVL.

The gene calls are TRBV12-5 and TRBJ2-1; 9 bases agree with TRBD2. CDR3 size: 17 residues. The germline CDR1 and CDR2 sequences are LGHNT and FRNRAP. Germline trimming cut 1 base from V and 1 base from J; bases unmatched to any gene: 5. CDR3 region: CASGLGTSEVSYNEQFF. The CDR3 DNA reads as TGTGCTAGTGGTTTGGGGACTAGCGAGGTTTCCTACAATGAGCAGTTCTTC.

A note on this clone: Other nucleotide sequences from this sample produce the same CDR3. The V and J genes are TRBV27 and TRBJ2-7; D remains ambiguous. Germline CDR1 MNHEY, CDR2 SMNVEV (reference sequence). Trimming took off 4 bases at V and 3 bases at J, with 4 bases between the two ends. CDR3 length: 11 amino acids. CDR3 protein: CASSSNYEQYF. The DNA for the CDR3 is TGTGCCAGCAGTTCCAACTACGAGCAGTACTTC.

The CDR3 loop reads CASSIVGQGAGQPQHF. The DNA of the CDR3 is TGTGCCAGTAGTATAGTGGGACAGGGGGCGGGTCAGCCCCAGCATTTT. V and J are TRBV19 and TRBJ1-5, with 12 bases matching TRBD1. CDR3 length equals 16 residues. CDR1 and CDR2 from the germline V gene are LNHDA and SQIVND (reference sequence). Unmatched junction bases numbered 4, after V lost 1 base and J lost 6 bases.

The rearrangement joins TRBV27 to TRBJ1-2, with TRBD1 identical over 10 bases. The ends lost 8 bases at V and 6 bases at J; junction bases unmatched: 12. CDR1 and CDR2 from the germline V gene are MNHEY and SMNVEV (reference sequence). There are 15 residues in the CDR3. In nucleotides, the CDR3 is TGTGCCAGCGCCCCTGTGGGGACAGGGGAGGATGGCTACACCTTC. This codes for CASAPVGTGEDGYTF.

V gene TRBV4-1 combines with J gene TRBJ1-5; possibly TRBD1 for D (5 bases). The CDR3 is 14 residues long. CDR1 is MGHRA, CDR2 YSYEKL, per germline. V was clipped by 2 bases and J by 6 bases, with 11 bases between them. This CDR3 reads CASSQSGLGQPQHF. CDR3 coding DNA: TGCGCCAGCAGCCAATCAGGGTTGGGTCAGCCCCAGCATTTT.

The rearrangement uses TRBV4-3 and TRBJ1-2; TRBD1 might be the D (5 bases). The CDR3 totals 14 residues. V dropped 3 bases and J dropped 5 bases, with 13 bases sitting between them. The germline gives CDR1 LGHNA, CDR2 YSLEER. The CDR3 loop reads CASSHHQSGYGYTF. In DNA form, the CDR3 reads TGCGCCAGCAGCCACCACCAGTCAGGGTATGGCTACACCTTC.

This clone showed up just once. V and J are TRBV7-2 and TRBJ2-2; D is ambiguous. V was cut by 2 bases and J by 5 bases, with 6 bases left in between. Germline CDR1 SGHTA, CDR2 FQGNSA. The CDR3 is made up of 13 amino acids. CDR3 sequence: CASSLTRTGELFF. The CDR3 DNA follows: TGTGCCAGCAGCTTAACGAGAACCGGGGAGCTGTTTTTT.

The chain has TRBV28 and TRBJ1-2, with 7 positions matching TRBD1. The germline V gene has CDR1 MDHEN and CDR2 SYDVKM. The CDR3 sequence is 15 residues long. The V and J ends lost 4 bases and 8 bases, in that order; junction bases with no gene match: 13. This chain's CDR3 is CASSSTGDSRRGYTF. CDR3 DNA sequence: TGTGCCAGCAGTTCCACCGGGGACAGTAGAAGGGGCTACACCTTC.

This clone was seen only once. This chain uses TRBV14 with TRBJ2-4; tentative D call: TRBD2 (5 bases). The CDR3 has 19 residues. In germline, CDR1 is SGHDN, CDR2 FVKESK. V dropped 0 bases and J dropped 0 bases, with 18 bases sitting between them. The CDR3 protein is CASSQEEIISGVAKNIQYF. CDR3 DNA sequence: TGTGCCAGCAGCCAAGAGGAAATTATCTCCGGGGTAGCCAAAAACATTCAGTACTTC.

The gene calls are TRBV11-2 and TRBJ1-4; TRBD1 agrees at 8 bases. The CDR3 loop spans 14 amino acids. Germline assignment: CDR1 SGHAT and CDR2 FQNNGV. Trimming took 5 bases from V and 7 from J; bases not matched to a gene: 6. The CDR3 DNA is TGTGCCAGCAGCCTACAGGGGGGTGGTGAAAAACTGTTTTTT. This codes for CASSLQGGGEKLFF.

V and J are TRBV19 and TRBJ1-1, with D perhaps matching TRBD1 (5 bases). The length of the CDR3 is 17 residues. V was cut by 2 bases and J by 7 bases, with 23 bases left in between. Per germline, CDR1 LNHDA and CDR2 SQIVND (reference sequence). The CDR3 region has the DNA TGTGCCAGTAGTATATCGGTTGTGACAGCTTATCCCATTGAAGCTTTCTTT. Its translation is CASSISVVTAYPIEAFF.

This sequence joins TRBV7-9 and TRBJ2-1, with 7 bases fitting TRBD1. Unmatched junction bases numbered 10, after V lost 1 base and J lost 13 bases. The CDR3 length is 14 residues. The germline gives CDR1 SEHNR, CDR2 FQNEAQ (reference sequence). The CDR3 DNA sequence: TGTGCCAGCAGCTTAGGGTCTCAGGGGGACGTCCAGTTCTTC. Its translation: CASSLGSQGDVQFF.

This clone was seen only once. The chain has TRBV7-2 and TRBJ2-3, with 8 bases aligning to TRBD1. After removal of 6 bases from V and 4 bases from J, the junction contained 9 bases not matched to a gene. The CDR3 has 15 residues. CDR1 is SGHTA, CDR2 FQGNSA, per germline. Here the CDR3 DNA reads TGTGCCAGCAGACTGCGGGCAGGGGGCCCAGATACGCAGTATTTT. It translates to CASRLRAGGPDTQYF.

The CDR3: CASSSGVRVSSYEQYF. In nucleotides, the CDR3 is TGTGCCAGCAGTTCGGGGGTGCGTGTATCCTCCTACGAGCAGTACTTC. The chain combines TRBV28 with TRBJ2-7; D is possibly TRBD2 (6 bases). The CDR3 loop spans 16 amino acids. The germline V gene has CDR1 MDHEN and CDR2 SYDVKM. V lost 4 bases and J lost 0, with 16 bases in between.

The chain has TRBV7-8 and TRBJ2-3, with D possibly being TRBD2 (6 bases). CDR1 and CDR2 (germline): SGHVS, FQNEAQ. V was clipped by 7 bases and J by 3 bases, with 17 bases between them. This CDR3 comprises 15 residues. The CDR3 DNA reads TGTGCCAGCAACGACCAACGGGAGCTTACAGATACGCAGTATTTT. Amino acid sequence: CASNDQRELTDTQYF.

The V and J genes are TRBV6-5 and TRBJ2-7; D unclear. V lost 6 bases to trimming and J lost 3 bases, with 9 bases between them. CDR1 and CDR2 from the germline V gene are MNHEY and SVGAGI. The CDR3 sequence is 12 residues long. CDR3 DNA sequence: TGTGCCAGCAGGGGCCCTCTCTACGAGCAGTACTTC. Its protein product is CASRGPLYEQYF.

The rearrangement joins TRBV9 to TRBJ2-1, with TRBD2 matching 14 bases. The trim removed 4 bases at V and 6 bases at J, leaving 9 bases unmatched. The germline CDR1 and CDR2 sequences are SGDLS and YYNGEE. The CDR3 length is 17 residues. CDR3 amino acids: CASSPRAGTSGSNEQFF. For the CDR3, the DNA is TGTGCCAGCAGCCCGAGGGCCGGGACTAGCGGGAGCAATGAGCAGTTCTTC.